This T cell receptor (beta chain) stems from a study of cytomegalovirus exposure and HLA in healthy donors. The CDR3 is made up of 14 amino acids. CDR1 is MNHEY, CDR2 SVGAGI, per germline. The V end lost 6 bases, the J end lost 5 bases, and 16 bases lay between the germline ends. The PCR was carried out with 60 Vbeta primers and 13 Jbeta primers. Here immunoSEQ multiplex PCR was the method, and the copy in TCRdb shows in-frame clones only, minus some. The table lists approximately 70,000 clones, roughly 79% of them singletons. The source of this sequence is a man over 45 in good health and CMV-seronegative. The specimen was PBMCs. The chain combines TRBV6-5 with TRBJ1-2; TRBD1 might be the D (5 bases). CDR3 residues: CASRKQDPGYGYTF. The CDR3 nucleotides are TGTGCCAGCAGGAAACAGGATCCGGGTTATGGCTACACCTTC.